These T cell receptor beta chains were read from a single sample in a study of T cell repertoires in aging, cancer and after chemotherapy. TCRdb reprocessed the multiplex PCR reads with MiXCR, giving one entry per CDR3 protein. The sample carries about 1,600 distinct CDR3 sequences, 23% recorded once. Material: blood. The origin of the receptors is a human donor with a solid tumor. CDR3s include the opening cysteine and the closing phenylalanine or tryptophan. D genes are given only for firm matches. Expanded clones get a size class; other rows say once, few or many, or leave the size out.

clone_size j_call v_call d_call cdr3_nt cdr3_aa
large TRBJ2-7 TRBV18 - TGTGCCAGCTCACCGGGGGTGGGGTCCTACGAGCAGTACTTC CASSPGVGSYEQYF
once TRBJ2-3 TRBV29-1 - TGCAGCGTTGAAGGGACAGCGGGGCAGGGCACGCAGTATTTT CSVEGTAGQGTQYF
few TRBJ2-5 TRBV7-2 - TGTGCCAGCAGCTTAGTTCCGGGGAGAAGATGGGAGACCCAGTACTTC CASSLVPGRRWETQYF
medium-sized TRBJ1-6 TRBV7-9 - TGTGCCAGCAGCTTCCGGGAGTTGAATTCACCCCTCCACTTT CASSFRELNSPLHF
once TRBJ1-1 TRBV5-1 - TGCGCCAGCAGCTTGAGCGGAATAAACACTGAAGCTTTCTTT CASSLSGINTEAFF
large TRBJ2-6 TRBV30 - TGTGCCTGGAGTGTAATGAGTCCTGGGGCCAACGTCCTGACTTTC CAWSVMSPGANVLTF
medium-sized TRBJ1-2 TRBV13 - TGTGCCAGCAGCCGGGGGGGTGGCTACACCTTC CASSRGGGYTF
large TRBJ2-1 TRBV7-9 TRBD2 TGTGCCAGCAGCCCCCCGTCGGCGGGAGGGCCGCATGAGCAGTTCTTC CASSPPSAGGPHEQFF
- TRBJ1-4 TRBV10-1 - TGCGCCACCCGACCGCCGACTAATGAAAAACTGTTTTTT CATRPPTNEKLFF
medium-sized TRBJ2-1 TRBV5-4 - TGTGCCAGCAGCATCGGTCGCGGGGCAGCTCTTAACAATGAGCAGTTCTTC CASSIGRGAALNNEQFF
- TRBJ2-1 TRBV7-9 TRBD2 TGTGCCAGCAGCGGACTAGCGGGTTTCAATGAGCAGTTCTTC CASSGLAGFNEQFF
medium-sized TRBJ1-1 TRBV6-5 - TGTGCCAGCAGGCCCGGAGGGGGGCCTGAAGCTTTCTTT CASRPGGGPEAFF
large TRBJ1-1 TRBV11-1 - TGTGCCAGCAGCTTAGCCTGGAACACTGAAGCTTTCTTT CASSLAWNTEAFF
medium-sized TRBJ1-1 TRBV6-1 - TGTGCCAGCAGTGAAAGGGACACTGAAGCTTTCTTT CASSERDTEAFF
- TRBJ1-1 TRBV11-2 TRBD1 TGTGCCAGCAGCTTAGCCAACAGGGGGTTGAGCACTGAAGCTTTCTTT CASSLANRGLSTEAFF
medium-sized TRBJ2-1 TRBV6-1 - TGTGCCAGCAATTCCAATGAGCAGTTCTTC CASNSNEQFF
large TRBJ1-6 TRBV19 - TGTGCCAGTAGTTCGGGTCTCCCCCTCCACTTT CASSSGLPLHF
medium-sized TRBJ2-7 TRBV10-3 - TGTGCCATCTCAGACAGCTCCTACGAGCAGTACTTC CAISDSSYEQYF
- TRBJ1-6 TRBV11-2 TRBD1 TGTGCCAGCAGCTTGGACAGGGATTCACCCCTCCACTTT CASSLDRDSPLHF
- TRBJ2-5 TRBV5-1 - TGCGCCAGCAGCTATCGGGGACTCAGGGAAGAGACCCAGTACTTC CASSYRGLREETQYF
few TRBJ1-1 TRBV18 - TGTGCCAGCTCACCACGGGCAGGCAGGACTGAAGCTTTCTTT CASSPRAGRTEAFF
few TRBJ2-7 TRBV18 TRBD1 TGTGCCAGCTCACCAGGCCCCCGACAGGGGGCCTACGAGCAGTACTTC CASSPGPRQGAYEQYF
few TRBJ2-1 TRBV7-2 - TGTGCCAGCAGCTTAGTCCGGGCCAATGAGCAGTTCTTC CASSLVRANEQFF
few TRBJ1-2 TRBV7-2 - TGTGCCAGCAGCCCATGGGGGGGGCGTAACAGATATGGCTACACCTTC CASSPWGGRNRYGYTF
medium-sized TRBJ2-7 TRBV5-4 - TGTGCCAGCAGCTTCCCAGGAGGGATCGAAGAGCAGTACTTC CASSFPGGIEEQYF
- TRBJ1-1 TRBV5-4 TRBD1 TGTGCCAGCAGCCCTGGGACAGGGGATTTCGCTGAAGCTTTCTTT CASSPGTGDFAEAFF
medium-sized TRBJ1-5 TRBV12-3/TRBV12-4 TRBD1 TGTGCCAGCAGTCCGACAGGGAACAGTCAGCCCCAGCATTTT CASSPTGNSQPQHF
medium-sized TRBJ2-5 TRBV5-4 - TGTGCCAGCAGCCAAGACTCTCTTGGGGTGGAGACCCAGTACTTC CASSQDSLGVETQYF
large TRBJ2-2 TRBV19 - TGTGCCAGTAGTATACCAATAGGGGGTAGCACCGGGGAGCTGTTTTTT CASSIPIGGSTGELFF
- TRBJ2-7 TRBV5-1 - TGCGCCAGCAGCGACGGTGGCGAGCAGTACTTC CASSDGGEQYF
- TRBJ2-3 TRBV10-1 TRBD2 TGCGCCAGCAGTGAGGGGCGGGAGGCAGATACGCAGTATTTT CASSEGREADTQYF
few TRBJ1-6 TRBV11-2 - TGTGCCAGCAGCTTAGATCCGGGACCGAATTCACCCCTCCACTTT CASSLDPGPNSPLHF
medium-sized TRBJ2-5 TRBV7-6 TRBD2 TGTGCCAGCAGCGTTAGCGGGGGGGCCGGAGAGACCCAGTACTTC CASSVSGGAGETQYF
medium-sized TRBJ2-3 TRBV27 - TGTGCCAGCAGTTCCGCAAGGGTAGATACGCAGTATTTT CASSSARVDTQYF
medium-sized TRBJ2-7 TRBV12-3/TRBV12-4 TRBD2 TGTGCCAGCAGTTCCCTAGCGGGGGGTCTAGGTGAGCAGTACTTC CASSSLAGGLGEQYF
- TRBJ2-3 TRBV5-1 - TGCGCCAGCAGGATTGACGGAGAGGCGACAGATACGCAGTATTTT CASRIDGEATDTQYF
few TRBJ1-4 TRBV20-1 - TGCAGTGCTAGAGATCAGGGAGGGGAAGGTGAAAAACTGTTTTTT CSARDQGGEGEKLFF
few TRBJ1-5 TRBV11-2 - TGTGCCAGCAGCTTAGATAGGGGGCAGCCCCAGCATTTT CASSLDRGQPQHF
- TRBJ1-1 TRBV10-2 - TGCGCCAGCAGTGGGGGGCGGACTGAAGCTTTCTTT CASSGGRTEAFF
medium-sized TRBJ1-4 TRBV6-1 TRBD1 TGTGCCAGCAGTGAAGGAGTCCCCCCACAGGGGGCGGAACTGTTTTTT CASSEGVPPQGAELFF
medium-sized TRBJ2-3 TRBV27 - TGTGCCAGCAGTTCCACCATCACAGATACGCAGTATTTT CASSSTITDTQYF
once TRBJ2-4 TRBV10-3 TRBD1 TGTGCCATCTCCGGGACAGGGACCCTCCTAGCCAAAAACATTCAGTACTTC CAISGTGTLLAKNIQYF
medium-sized TRBJ1-6 TRBV6-1 - TGTGCCAGCAGCGGGCTCTCCTATAATTCACCCCTCCACTTT CASSGLSYNSPLHF
- TRBJ1-2 TRBV19 TRBD1 TGTGCCAGTAGCCGGACAGGGGTCTATGGCTACACCTTC CASSRTGVYGYTF
medium-sized TRBJ2-7 TRBV27 - TGTGCCAGCAGTTTTCGAGGGTCCCACGAGCAGTACTTC CASSFRGSHEQYF
medium-sized TRBJ1-3 TRBV5-4 - TGTGCCAGCAGCTTGGGGCAACGTGGAAACACCATATATTTT CASSLGQRGNTIYF
medium-sized TRBJ1-1 TRBV6-5 - TGTGCCACTTCAAATGGGCAGACGAACACTGAAGCTTTCTTT CATSNGQTNTEAFF
large TRBJ1-1 TRBV30 - TGTGCCTGGAGTGCAGACGTAAACACTGAAGCTTTCTTT CAWSADVNTEAFF
- TRBJ1-2 TRBV19 - TGTGCCAGCAGTTTCTTTCGCGTCGGACTCGGCTACACCTTC CASSFFRVGLGYTF
- TRBJ2-7 TRBV19 - TGTGTTAGTAGTATAGGACCATCTAGCGAGCAGTACTTC CVSSIGPSSEQYF
- TRBJ2-5 TRBV7-3 - TGTGCCAGCAGTCGGGGGGCGGAGGAGACCCAGTACTTC CASSRGAEETQYF
- TRBJ1-1 TRBV7-2 - TGTGCCAGCAGCAACAGGAACACTGAAGCTTTCTTT CASSNRNTEAFF
- TRBJ2-5 TRBV5-1 - TGCGCCAGCAGCTCCAAGCCGGAGAAAGAGACCCAGTACTTC CASSSKPEKETQYF
- TRBJ2-1 TRBV5-1 TRBD1 TGCGCCAGCAGCTTGGGGACAGGGACTGGGGATGAGAAGTTCTTC CASSLGTGTGDEKFF
medium-sized TRBJ2-7 TRBV27 TRBD1 TGTGCCAGCAGTCCCGAACAGGGGGCAGCCTACGAGCAGTACTTC CASSPEQGAAYEQYF